The clone carrying this T cell receptor beta chain was counted ten times or more. Its antigen is currently unknown. One junction end disagrees with the germline gene, perhaps due to a read error. One entry per CDR3 protein, called by TCRdb with MiXCR from the RT-PCR reads. The data show 300,000 to 350,000 distinct CDR3 sequences, roughly 22% seen once. The CDR3 length is 13 residues. Germline CDR1 is ENHRY and CDR2 is SYGVKD. This entry is derived from a study of response to subunit inactivated influenza vaccine. Study observations and caveats: Authors suggested seasonal influenza vaccinations each recruit few new T cells.

V is TRBV10-3 and J is TRBJ1-2; D is unclear. The specimen was PBMCs from blood, collected about 20 months after vaccination. This sequence was found in a man aged 50-75 years who received an inactivated influenza vaccine. CDR3 in DNA: TGTGCCATCAATGAGGAAACTAACTATGGCTACACCTTC. Translation gives CAINEETNYGYTF.